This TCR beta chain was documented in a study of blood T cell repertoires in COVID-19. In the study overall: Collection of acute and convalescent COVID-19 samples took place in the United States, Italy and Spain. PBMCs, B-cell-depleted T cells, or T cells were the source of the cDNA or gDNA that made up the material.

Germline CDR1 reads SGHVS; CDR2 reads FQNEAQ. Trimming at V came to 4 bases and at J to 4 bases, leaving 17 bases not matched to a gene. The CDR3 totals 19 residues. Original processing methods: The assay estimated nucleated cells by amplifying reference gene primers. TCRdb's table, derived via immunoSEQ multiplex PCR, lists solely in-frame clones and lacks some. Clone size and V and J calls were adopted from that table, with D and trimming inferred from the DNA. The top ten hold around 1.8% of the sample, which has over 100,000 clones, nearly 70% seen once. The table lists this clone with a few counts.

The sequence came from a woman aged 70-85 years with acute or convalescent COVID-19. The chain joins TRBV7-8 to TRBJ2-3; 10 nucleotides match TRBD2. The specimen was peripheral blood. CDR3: CASSSRSGLAVFQADTQYF. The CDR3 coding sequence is TGTGCCAGCAGCTCGCGATCCGGACTAGCGGTCTTTCAGGCAGATACGCAGTATTTT.